The 30 T cell receptor beta chains below all came from one sample that was sequenced in a study of cytomegalovirus exposure and HLA in healthy donors. In the PCR, 60 Vbeta and 13 Jbeta primers were used. Clones were sequenced by immunoSEQ multiplex PCR, and TCRdb holds only the in-frame ones, with some missing. This repertoire includes about 72,000 clones. Sequencing was performed on PBMCs. These receptors were obtained from a man aged 50 to 60 in good health and CMV-seropositive.

Concerning this clone itself: Other nucleotide sequences from this sample produce the same CDR3. The chain employs TRBV5-1 and TRBJ2-2, with D possibly being TRBD1 (6 bases). Per germline, CDR1 SGHRS and CDR2 YFSETQ. Trimming took off 6 bases at V and 2 bases at J, with 23 bases between the two ends. This CDR3 contains 18 residues. The CDR3 here is CASTRDTGGRVNTGELFF. The CDR3 DNA is TGCGCCAGCACCCGGGACACCGGAGGTCGGGTAAACACCGGGGAGCTGTTTTTT.

The rearrangement links TRBV7-3 to TRBJ1-5; D is ambiguous. The length of the CDR3 is 13 residues. Trimming pared 4 bases from V and 5 bases from J, leaving 9 bases between. Germline loops: CDR1 SGHTA, CDR2 FQGTGA. The CDR3 bases are TGTGCCAGCAGCTCCGACACTTATCAGCCCCAGCATTTT. It translates to CASSSDTYQPQHF. Full variable domain (missing parts from reference TRBV7-3 and TRBJ1-5): GAGVSQTPSNKVTEKGKYVELRCDPISGHTALYWYRQSLGQGPEFLIYFQGTGAADDSGLPNDRFFAVRPEGSVSTLKIQRTERGDSAVYLCASSSDTYQPQHFGDGTRLSIL.

V is TRBV11-2 and J is TRBJ2-1, with D tentatively TRBD2 (6 bases). The length of the CDR3 is 14 residues. V gave up 2 bases and J gave up 10 bases, with 15 bases separating them. The germline gives CDR1 SGHAT, CDR2 FQNNGV. The DNA for the CDR3 is TGTGCCAGCAGCTTAAACGCGGGGCAGGGCGAGCAGTTCTTC. Translated, it gives CASSLNAGQGEQFF.

The chain combines TRBV11-2 with TRBJ2-7, with D perhaps TRBD1 (6 bases). Germline CDR1 and CDR2: SGHAT and FQNNGV. The CDR3 runs to 12 residues. The V end lost 4 bases, the J end lost 2 bases, and 6 bases lay between the germline ends. CDR3 loop: CASSWDTYEQYF. The CDR3 DNA is TGTGCCAGCAGCTGGGACACCTACGAGCAGTACTTC.

CDR3 loop: CASSARGQETQYF. For the CDR3, the DNA is TGTGCCAGCAGTGCACGGGGCCAAGAGACCCAGTACTTC. J is TRBJ2-5 and V is TRBV6-1, with a weak D call TRBD2 (5 bases). This CDR3 has 13 amino acids. The V gene's germline CDR1 is MNHNS and CDR2 SASEGT. Trimming stripped 4 bases from V and 1 base from J, with 7 bases between.

V usage is TRBV9 and J usage is TRBJ2-5, with a weak D call TRBD2 (5 bases). Germline CDR1 is SGDLS and CDR2 is YYNGEE. V was pared by 4 bases and J by 2 bases, with 9 bases between. The CDR3 runs 13 residues. The CDR3 DNA is TGTGCCAGCAGCCGAGGAGGACAAGAGACCCAGTACTTC. It specifies CASSRGGQETQYF.

DNA for the CDR3: TGTGCCAGCAGCGTAGCTTCAGGGAATGGCTACACCTTC. The encoded protein is CASSVASGNGYTF. V gene TRBV9 combines with J gene TRBJ1-2; maybe TRBD1 (5 bases). This CDR3 is built from 13 residues. Looked up from germline, CDR1 is SGDLS and CDR2 is YYNGEE. V lost 0 bases and J 6 bases, leaving 9 bases between the germline ends.

The chain employs TRBV5-4 and TRBJ2-1; 12 bases map to TRBD1. Trimming took 4 bases from V and 7 from J; bases not matched to a gene: 12. The CDR3 consists of 17 residues. Germline V gene lookup returns CDR1 SGHNT and CDR2 YYREEE (reference sequence). The CDR3: CASSPRGGQGARNEQFF. In DNA form, the CDR3 reads TGTGCCAGCAGCCCGAGGGGGGGACAGGGGGCGCGGAATGAGCAGTTCTTC.

About this clone: The same CDR3 is also encoded by other DNA sequences in this sample. The chain is built from TRBV7-8 and TRBJ2-7, with a tentative D call TRBD2 (5 bases). Trimming removed 5 bases from V and 4 bases from J, with 15 bases in between. Germline V gene sequence: CDR1 SGHVS, CDR2 FQNEAQ. The CDR3 spans 14 residues. CDR3 nucleotide sequence: TGTGCCAGCAGCCTAGGTCCGGGGTTGTACGAGCAGTACGTC. It encodes CASSLGPGLYEQYV.

The rearrangement joins TRBV30 to TRBJ1-1, with a weak D call TRBD1 (5 bases). The germline V gene encodes CDR1 GTSNPN and CDR2 SVGIG (reference sequence). The CDR3 loop spans 13 amino acids. The V end lost 3 bases, the J end lost 6 bases, and 14 bases lay between the germline ends. The CDR3 coding sequence is TGTGCCTGGAGGGAATTCAGGGTTGCTGAAGCTTTCTTT. Translation: CAWREFRVAEAFF.

J is TRBJ1-5 and V is TRBV19; D not certain. This CDR3 region has 17 residues. V was pared by 3 bases and J by 3 bases, with 18 bases between. Looked up from germline, CDR1 is LNHDA and CDR2 is SQIVND (reference sequence). Here the CDR3 DNA reads TGTGCCAGTAGTATTGAAGGTGAGCGGCGGAACAATCAGCCCCAGCATTTT. Residues: CASSIEGERRNNQPQHF.

J is TRBJ1-1 and V is TRBV5-1; 7 nucleotides match TRBD1. The CDR3 spans 13 residues. V lost 4 bases, J lost 4 bases, and 4 bases stayed unmatched. Germline V gives CDR1 SGHRS, CDR2 YFSETQ. In DNA, the CDR3 is TGCGCCAGCAGCGATCCAGGGGGCACTGAAGCTTTCTTT. It translates to CASSDPGGTEAFF. The full variable domain, rest sourced from reference TRBV5-1 and TRBJ1-1, is KAGVTQTPRYLIKTRGQQVTLSCSPISGHRSVSWYQQTPGQGLQFLFEYFSETQRNKGNFPGRFSGRQFSNSRSEMNVSTLELGDSALYLCASSDPGGTEAFFGQGTRLTVV.

The CDR3 DNA follows: TGTGCCAGCAGCCTTACAGGGACGAACTATGGCTACACCTTC. Translated: CASSLTGTNYGYTF. The chain recombines TRBV5-8 with TRBJ1-2; D perhaps matches TRBD1 (6 bases). The CDR3 consists of 14 residues. The germline V gene has CDR1 SGHTS and CDR2 YDEGEE. V shed 4 bases and J shed 2 bases, with 12 bases lying between them. Drawing the rest from reference TRBV5-8 and TRBJ1-2, the complete variable domain is EAGVTQSPTHLIKTRGQQATLRCSPISGHTSVYWYQQALGLGLQFLLWYDEGEERNRGNFPPRFSGRQFPNYSSELNVNALELEDSALYLCASSLTGTNYGYTFGSGTRLTVV.

V is TRBV18 and J is TRBJ2-1, with 10 bases identical to TRBD2. The J segment lost 4 bases and the V segment lost 6 bases, leaving 6 bases of the junction unmatched. CDR1 KGHSH and CDR2 LQKENI come from the germline V gene. CDR3 size: 15 residues. The CDR3 is CASSPTSGSYNEQFF. The CDR3 nucleotides are TGTGCCAGCTCTCCGACTAGCGGGTCTTACAATGAGCAGTTCTTC.

The V and J genes are TRBV2 and TRBJ2-7; D ambiguous. CDR3 size: 12 residues. Germline V gives CDR1 SNHLY, CDR2 FYNNEI. Trimming left V 7 bases short and J 3 bases short, with 10 bases between. The CDR3 loop reads CASIVPLYEQYF. The CDR3, as DNA: TGTGCCAGCATAGTACCCCTCTACGAGCAGTACTTC. The variable domain in full, with the rest retrieved from reference TRBV2 and TRBJ2-7, is EPEVTQTPSHQVTQMGQEVILRCVPISNHLYFYWYRQILGQKVEFLVSFYNNEISEKSEIFDDQFSVERPDGSNFTLKIRSTKLEDSAMYFCASIVPLYEQYFGPGTRLTVT.

The chain uses TRBV5-1 and TRBJ1-3, with D possibly being TRBD1 (6 bases). The CDR3 totals 16 residues. Trimming left V 1 base short and J 0 bases short, with 11 bases between. CDR1 and CDR2 from the germline V gene are SGHRS and YFSETQ. The CDR3 loop reads CASSLTGLSSGNTIYF. The CDR3 DNA reads as TGCGCCAGCAGCTTGACAGGGCTAAGCTCTGGAAACACCATATATTTT.

The rearrangement links TRBV7-8 to TRBJ1-5, with 9 bases fitting TRBD1. The CDR3 contains 16 residues. CDR1 and CDR2 from the germline V gene are SGHVS and FQNEAQ. Trimming at V came to 4 bases and at J to 6 bases, leaving 10 bases not matched to a gene. As DNA, the CDR3 is TGTGCCAGCAGCTCTCCGACAGGGGGAGGTTTTCAGCCCCAGCATTTT. Its protein is CASSSPTGGGFQPQHF.

The V and J genes are TRBV21-1 and TRBJ2-7; the table gives TRBD2 as D, unverified against the DNA. TRBV21-1 is given as a pseudogene. The CDR3 length is 19 residues. The CDR3 reads CASSKARDRGGRESYEQYF. CDR3 bases: TGTGCCAGCAGCAAAGCTAGGGATCGAGGCGGGAGGGAATCCTACGAGCAGTACTTC.

This chain links TRBV4-1 with TRBJ2-4, with D maybe TRBD1 (5 bases). Looked up from germline, CDR1 is MGHRA and CDR2 is YSYEKL. V was pared by 1 base and J by 0 bases, with 13 bases between. This CDR3 has 17 amino acids. The CDR3 sequence: CASSQVDMGLAKNIQYF. The CDR3 nucleotides are TGCGCCAGCAGCCAAGTTGACATGGGGCTAGCCAAAAACATTCAGTACTTC.

The chain has TRBV5-1 and TRBJ2-6; 8 nucleotides match TRBD1. Germline V gene sequence: CDR1 SGHRS, CDR2 YFSETQ. V lost 0 bases, J lost 4 bases, and 6 bases stayed unmatched. CDR3 length: 17 residues. The CDR3 DNA follows: TGCGCCAGCAGCTTGGAACTCAGGGGGCCAGGGGCCAACGTCCTGACTTTC. This encodes CASSLELRGPGANVLTF.

This rearrangement joins TRBV5-4 to TRBJ2-7, with D maybe TRBD2 (5 bases). The CDR3 length is 15 residues. The V end was cut by 0 bases, the J end by 0 bases, with 10 bases between. From germline, CDR1 is SGHNT and CDR2 YYREEE (reference sequence). The CDR3 loop reads CASSLAVEVSYEQYF. Here the CDR3 DNA reads TGTGCCAGCAGCTTGGCCGTGGAGGTCTCCTACGAGCAGTACTTC.

J is TRBJ1-1 and V is TRBV2, with D maybe TRBD1 (6 bases). V lost 10 bases, J lost 3 bases, and 15 bases lay in between. The CDR3 length is 13 residues. Germline V lookup: CDR1 SNHLY, CDR2 FYNNEI. The CDR3 sequence is CATQGIRDTEAFF. The CDR3 nucleotides read TGTGCCACCCAGGGGATAAGGGACACTGAAGCTTTCTTT.

V is TRBV7-9 and J is TRBJ1-3; 8 nucleotides match TRBD1. There are 18 residues in the CDR3. J lost 0 bases, V lost 9 bases, and 16 bases had no gene match. Germline loops: CDR1 SEHNR, CDR2 FQNEAQ (reference sequence). This chain's CDR3 is CASHRDRIELSSGNTIYF. As DNA, the CDR3 is TGTGCCAGTCATAGGGACAGGATTGAATTAAGCTCTGGAAACACCATATATTTT.

The chain carries TRBV19 and TRBJ2-3; D perhaps matches TRBD2 (6 bases). V was pared by 8 bases and J by 0 bases, with 18 bases between. CDR1 and CDR2 (germline): LNHDA, SQIVND (reference sequence). This CDR3 region has 16 residues. CDR3 residues: CASSPIADSSTDTQYF. Here the CDR3 DNA reads TGTGCCAGTTCCCCTATAGCGGATTCTAGCACAGATACGCAGTATTTT.

This chain uses TRBV2 with TRBJ1-2; D is possibly TRBD1 (5 bases). CDR1 SNHLY and CDR2 FYNNEI come from the germline V gene. This CDR3 spans 12 amino acids. The V and J ends lost 7 bases and 4 bases respectively, with 10 bases between them. The CDR3 loop reads CASIPDSYGYTF. CDR3 sequence (DNA): TGTGCCAGCATCCCTGACAGCTATGGCTACACCTTC.

The chain recombines TRBV5-1 with TRBJ2-7; 10 bases fit TRBD1. CDR1 is SGHRS, CDR2 YFSETQ, per germline. V trimming: 4 bases; J trimming: 2 bases; junction bases outside the gene matches: 6. The CDR3 runs to 15 residues. CDR3 nucleotide sequence: TGCGCCAGCAGCCGGACAGGGGGTTTCGCCTACGAGCAGTACTTC. Translation: CASSRTGGFAYEQYF.

In DNA form, the CDR3 reads TGTGCCAGCAGTTTACCGGGAGCTGGAAACACCATATATTTT. Its translation is CASSLPGAGNTIYF. V usage is TRBV28 and J usage is TRBJ1-3, with unresolved D. Germline-derived CDR1 and CDR2 are MDHEN and SYDVKM. Trimming removed 2 bases at V and 2 bases at J, with 7 bases between. This CDR3 is 14 amino acids long.

V is TRBV6-1 and J is TRBJ2-5; D is possibly TRBD2 (6 bases). The end of the DNA is better explained by TRBJ2-7, so the J call may be wrong. CDR1 MNHNS and CDR2 SASEGT come from the germline V gene. The CDR3 totals 15 residues. The CDR3 DNA reads as TGTGCCAGCAGATATCGGGACTCAAGCTCCTACGAGCAGTACTTC. Protein: CASRYRDSSSYEQYF.

The chain is built from TRBV4-1 and TRBJ2-6; D might be TRBD2 (5 bases). Trimming shortened V by 0 bases and J by 1 base, and 7 bases separated the two germline ends. The CDR3 consists of 16 residues. CDR1 is MGHRA, CDR2 YSYEKL, per germline. The CDR3, as DNA: TGCGCCAGCAGCCAAGAACCGGGATCTGGGGCCAACGTCCTGACTTTC. Translation: CASSQEPGSGANVLTF.

This chain links TRBV15 with TRBJ2-5; 7 bases align to TRBD1. CDR1 is LNHNV, CDR2 YYDKDF, per germline (reference sequence). The CDR3 runs 15 residues. With 0 bases clipped from V and 5 bases from J, the junction kept 6 bases outside the gene matches. The CDR3 reads CATSREGRGWETQYF. CDR3 nucleotides: TGTGCCACCAGCAGAGAGGGCAGGGGGTGGGAGACCCAGTACTTC. The variable domain in full, completed from reference TRBV15 and TRBJ2-5, reads DAMVIQNPRYQVTQFGKPVTLSCSQTLNHNVMYWYQQKSSQAPKLLFHYYDKDFNNEADTPDNFQSRRPNTSFCFLDIRSPGLGDTAMYLCATSREGRGWETQYFGPGTRLLVL.